This T cell receptor (beta chain) was captured in a study of blood T cell repertoires in COVID-19. Study overall: Acute and convalescent COVID-19 samples came from the United States, Italy and Spain.

This CDR3 spans 15 amino acids. Germline-derived CDR1 and CDR2 are SGHRS and YFSETQ. V lost 5 bases and J 2 bases, leaving 16 bases between the germline ends. In the original analysis: Amplified reference gene primers provided the basis for estimating nucleated cell counts. Only in-frame clones appear in the TCRdb table, and some are missing; sequencing was by immunoSEQ multiplex PCR. The V and J calls and clone size come from that table; D and trimming were worked out from the DNA. The sample includes 90,000 or so clones, approximately 86% of them seen just once. The clonotype originates from a man in his sixties with acute or convalescent COVID-19. The sequencing input was peripheral blood. V and J are TRBV5-1 and TRBJ2-5, with a tentative D call TRBD2 (6 bases). CDR3: CASSRTPGGQETQYF. CDR3 bases: TGCGCCAGCAGTCGGACCCCCGGAGGGCAAGAGACCCAGTACTTC.